The present T cell receptor beta chain was sequenced within a study of glioma-infiltrating T cells. Study conclusions and caveats: Very few CDR3 sequences were shared between tissue and blood.

With respect to this clonotype: The antigen remains unidentified.

V shed 2 bases and J 2 bases; nucleotides not matched to a gene: 9. CDR3 length: 17 amino acids. Germline assignment: CDR1 SGHNT and CDR2 YYREEE (reference sequence). The iRepertoire nested amplicon-rescue multiplex PCR amplified TCR alpha and beta CDR3s from RNA. Each CDR3 protein gets one entry after TCRdb re-called the multiplex PCR reads with MiXCR. The sample yields under 200,000 distinct CDR3 sequences, about 32% seen once. The source material was glioma tissue, nonneoplastic brain tissue, or PBMCs (not recorded which). This TCR was recovered from a human donor with low-grade glioma or glioblastoma, undergoing nonglioma brain surgery, or in good health (not recorded which). The genes are TRBV5-4 and TRBJ2-7, with TRBD2 identical over 11 bases. The CDR3: CASSLGPSGRITYEQYF. CDR3 DNA sequence: TGTGCCAGCAGCTTAGGGCCTAGCGGGAGGATTACCTACGAGCAGTACTTC. Looking up the rest from reference TRBV5-4 and TRBJ2-7 gives the full variable domain: ETGVTQSPTHLIKTRGQQVTLRCSSQSGHNTVSWYQQALGQGPQFIFQYYREEENGRGNFPPRFSGLQFPNYSSELNVNALELDDSALYLCASSLGPSGRITYEQYFGPGTRLTVT.